This T cell receptor beta chain was found in a study of blood T cell repertoires in COVID-19. Turning to the study itself: Specimens from acute and convalescent COVID-19 originated in the United States, Italy and Spain.

Which cohort a participant joined came from the clinical history participants gave. Sequencing was performed with immunoSEQ multiplex PCR; in TCRdb, only in-frame clones are kept and a portion is missing. The sample lists 150,000 or so clones; 65% to 85% were seen once. The CDR3 totals 16 residues. The germline CDR1 and CDR2 sequences are MDHEN and SYDVKM. Germline trimming cut 4 bases from V and 1 base from J; bases unmatched to any gene: 8. This chain links TRBV28 with TRBJ2-7; 9 bases are shared with TRBD1. The TCR was taken from a woman in her 50s in a cohort exposed to, infected with or recovered from COVID-19 (not recorded which). Material: PBMCs or T cells enriched from blood (not recorded which). In DNA form, the CDR3 reads TGTGCCAGCAGTTCCTCCGCCGGGACAGGGTCCTACGAGCAGTACTTC. Its translation is CASSSSAGTGSYEQYF.